These 7 T cell receptor beta chains were all obtained from the same sample, sequenced in a study of PD-1 blockade in classical Hodgkin lymphoma (TCRdb year 2020). Libraries were constructed by the immunoSEQ multiplex PCR assay. TCRdb obtained this table from immuneACCESS and retained in-frame rearrangements with V and J assigned. These tables miss some clones; where compared with another copy, unresolved V genes account for less than half of the shortfall, and the remainder is unexplained. This sample gives fewer than 30,000 clones in total; roughly 88% of them show up just once. The top ten constitute about 7% of the sample. The label giving this sample's time point can be read as: cycle 1 day 1 (C1D1), immediately before nivolumab initiation. Relapse after autologous stem cell transplantation had occurred in all trial patients, and cohorts A, B and C were distinguished by prior brentuximab vedotin exposure. Using a Miltenyi CD8+ T cell isolation kit, CD8+ T cells were purified from thawed PBMCs through magnetic negative selection.

The source was CD8+ T cells from blood, collected at baseline. The receptors shown here come from a human donor with classical Hodgkin lymphoma.

The genes are TRBV5-6 and TRBJ1-2; 7 bases map to TRBD1. The CDR3 loop spans 15 amino acids. In germline, CDR1 is SGHDT, CDR2 YYEEEE. V gave up 3 bases and J gave up 4 bases; unmatched junction bases: 9. CDR3 residues: CASSWAGTEGYGYTF. CDR3 nucleotide sequence: TGTGCCAGCAGCTGGGCCGGGACAGAAGGCTATGGCTACACCTTC.

This clone has more than one count but fewer than ten. The J gene is TRBJ2-7, the V gene TRBV4-1; weak D call: TRBD2 (5 bases). There are 15 residues in the CDR3. The ends were cut back, 0 bases at V and 1 base at J, with 10 bases in the middle. CDR1 is MGHRA and CDR2 is YSYEKL in the germline V gene. This CDR3 is CASSQDALASYEQYF. CDR3 DNA sequence: TGCGCCAGCAGCCAAGATGCGCTAGCTTCCTACGAGCAGTACTTC.

V usage is TRBV27 and J usage is TRBJ2-2, with 7 bases that match TRBD1. The V gene end was trimmed by 2 bases and the J gene end by 7 bases; junction bases not matched to a gene: 4. Per the germline V gene, CDR1 is MNHEY and CDR2 is SMNVEV (reference sequence). CDR3 length: 14 residues. CDR3 sequence reads: CASSLKGAYGELFF. The CDR3, as DNA: TGTGCCAGCAGTTTAAAGGGGGCATACGGGGAGCTGTTTTTT.

The chain links TRBV27 to TRBJ1-1; D gene uncertain. Germline V gives CDR1 MNHEY, CDR2 SMNVEV (reference sequence). Trimming took 5 bases from V and 2 from J, leaving 21 bases between them. This CDR3 spans 17 amino acids. The CDR3 DNA follows: TGTGCCAGCAGTCCCCCCGGGTTTAAGGGCTTCAACACTGAAGCTTTCTTT. This translates into CASSPPGFKGFNTEAFF.

This chain connects TRBV11-2 to TRBJ2-7; TRBD1 aligns across 9 bases. CDR1 is SGHAT, CDR2 FQNNGV, per germline. J lost 6 bases, V lost 1 base, and 7 bases had no gene match. The CDR3 has 15 amino acids. Here the CDR3 DNA reads TGTGCCAGCAGCTTAGCCCGGGACAGGGCATCCGAGCAGTACTTC. The encoded protein is CASSLARDRASEQYF.

The gene calls are TRBV6-6 and TRBJ1-1; D not certain. The CDR3 is made up of 15 amino acids. The V and J ends lost 3 bases and 1 base respectively, with 12 bases between them. Germline-derived CDR1 and CDR2 are MNHNY and SVGAGI (reference sequence). CDR3 residues: CASSYLAPSNTEAFF. The CDR3 nucleotides are TGTGCCAGCAGTTATCTGGCACCGTCGAACACTGAAGCTTTCTTT.

The gene calls are TRBV7-9 and TRBJ2-7; D unresolved. This CDR3 spans 13 amino acids. Germline CDR1 is SEHNR and CDR2 is FQNEAQ (reference sequence). V was cut by 6 bases and J by 4 bases, with 13 bases left in between. The CDR3 sequence: CASSHNAVYEQYF. The CDR3, as DNA: TGTGCCAGCAGTCACAACGCCGTATACGAGCAGTACTTC.